A selection of T cell receptor beta chains follows, all from one sample in a study of cytomegalovirus exposure and HLA in healthy donors. The method was immunoSEQ multiplex PCR; TCRdb's version includes in-frame clones alone and lacks a portion of them. The sample contains 200,000 to 250,000 clones, around 89% of which appear only once. Sequencing was carried out using PBMCs. The receptors here all came from a woman in her late teens or twenties in good health and CMV-seronegative. CDR3s include the opening cysteine and the closing phenylalanine or tryptophan. D genes are given only for firm matches. Clone size is given for some rows only: seen once, a few or many times, or a class if the clone is expanded.

cdr3_aa: CASSSRRGRTGELFF; cdr3_nt: TGTGCCAGCAGCTCCCGGAGGGGTCGGACCGGGGAGCTGTTTTTT; d_call: .; v_call: TRBV11-3; j_call: TRBJ2-2; clone_size: once; cdr3_length: 15
cdr3_aa: CASRVAGEWSEQFF; cdr3_nt: TGTGCCAGCAGGGTCGCGGGAGAGTGGAGTGAGCAGTTCTTC; d_call: TRBD2; v_call: TRBV2; j_call: TRBJ2-1; clone_size: .; cdr3_length: 14
cdr3_aa: CTSRYPSGGATDTQYF; cdr3_nt: TGCACCAGCAGATACCCTAGCGGGGGGGCGACAGATACGCAGTATTTT; d_call: .; v_call: TRBV1; j_call: TRBJ2-3; clone_size: .; cdr3_length: 16
cdr3_aa: CASREGPGELFF; cdr3_nt: TGTGCCAGCAGGGAAGGGCCCGGGGAGCTGTTTTTT; d_call: .; v_call: TRBV2; j_call: TRBJ2-2; clone_size: .; cdr3_length: 12
cdr3_aa: CASSLAGGPYEQYF; cdr3_nt: TGCGCCAGCAGCCTAGCGGGAGGGCCCTACGAGCAGTACTTC; d_call: TRBD2; v_call: TRBV4-3; j_call: TRBJ2-7; clone_size: .; cdr3_length: 14
cdr3_aa: CASSSPTGGTEAFF; cdr3_nt: TGTGCCAGCAGTTCGCCGACAGGGGGCACTGAAGCTTTCTTT; d_call: TRBD1; v_call: TRBV27; j_call: TRBJ1-1; clone_size: .; cdr3_length: 14
cdr3_aa: CASSEGQGPNTEAFF; cdr3_nt: TGCGCCAGCAGTGAGGGACAGGGGCCGAACACTGAAGCTTTCTTT; d_call: TRBD1; v_call: TRBV10-1; j_call: TRBJ1-1; clone_size: .; cdr3_length: 15
cdr3_aa: CASSPKTIAGGETQYF; cdr3_nt: TGTGCCAGCAGCCCGAAAACAATAGCGGGGGGAGAGACCCAGTACTTC; d_call: TRBD2; v_call: TRBV14; j_call: TRBJ2-5; clone_size: once; cdr3_length: 16
cdr3_aa: CASSGATGARQPQHF; cdr3_nt: TGTGCCAGCAGTGGAGCCACGGGAGCGCGTCAGCCCCAGCATTTT; d_call: .; v_call: TRBV6-6; j_call: TRBJ1-5; clone_size: .; cdr3_length: 15
cdr3_aa: CASLPLSENTEAFF; cdr3_nt: TGTGCCAGTCTCCCACTTAGCGAAAACACTGAAGCTTTCTTT; d_call: .; v_call: TRBV19; j_call: TRBJ1-1; clone_size: .; cdr3_length: 14
cdr3_aa: CASSGGLAVQETQYF; cdr3_nt: TGTGCCAGCAGCGGGGGACTAGCGGTCCAAGAGACCCAGTACTTC; d_call: TRBD2; v_call: TRBV5-8; j_call: TRBJ2-5; clone_size: .; cdr3_length: 15
cdr3_aa: CASSVLGGTAVQEQYF; cdr3_nt: TGTGCCAGCAGCGTATTGGGCGGGACCGCAGTCCAGGAGCAGTACTTC; d_call: .; v_call: TRBV9; j_call: TRBJ2-5; clone_size: .; cdr3_length: 16
cdr3_aa: CASGKLASNEQFF; cdr3_nt: TGTGCCAGCGGAAAACTAGCGAGCAATGAGCAGTTCTTC; d_call: TRBD2; v_call: TRBV27; j_call: TRBJ2-1; clone_size: .; cdr3_length: 13
cdr3_aa: CASNAGLGEQFF; cdr3_nt: TGTGCCAGCAACGCGGGATTAGGTGAGCAGTTCTTC; d_call: .; v_call: TRBV7-2; j_call: TRBJ2-1; clone_size: .; cdr3_length: 12
cdr3_aa: CASSQAGASYNEQFF; cdr3_nt: TGCGCCAGCAGCCAAGCGGGAGCCTCCTACAATGAGCAGTTCTTC; d_call: TRBD2; v_call: TRBV5-1; j_call: TRBJ2-1; clone_size: .; cdr3_length: 15
cdr3_aa: CASSYGTEETQYF; cdr3_nt: TGCGCCAGCAGCTACGGGACAGAGGAGACCCAGTACTTC; d_call: TRBD1; v_call: TRBV5-1; j_call: TRBJ2-5; clone_size: .; cdr3_length: 13
cdr3_aa: CAWSHHTGGYYGYTF; cdr3_nt: TGTGCCTGGAGTCACCATACCGGGGGGTACTATGGCTACACCTTC; d_call: .; v_call: TRBV30; j_call: TRBJ1-2; clone_size: .; cdr3_length: 15
cdr3_aa: CASSLTGQNTEAFF; cdr3_nt: TGTGCCAGCAGTTTAACGGGACAGAACACTGAAGCTTTCTTT; d_call: .; v_call: TRBV28; j_call: TRBJ1-1; clone_size: .; cdr3_length: 14
cdr3_aa: CSVGRERYEQYF; cdr3_nt: TGCAGCGTTGGGCGGGAGAGATACGAGCAGTACTTC; d_call: TRBD2; v_call: TRBV29-1; j_call: TRBJ2-7; clone_size: .; cdr3_length: 12
cdr3_aa: CASSGTGGNQPQHF; cdr3_nt: TGTGCCAGCAGCGGGACAGGAGGGAATCAGCCCCAGCATTTT; d_call: TRBD1; v_call: TRBV6-1; j_call: TRBJ1-5; clone_size: .; cdr3_length: 14
cdr3_aa: CASSMGGNYEQYF; cdr3_nt: TGTGCCAGTAGTATGGGCGGGAATTACGAGCAGTACTTC; d_call: .; v_call: TRBV19; j_call: TRBJ2-7; clone_size: .; cdr3_length: 13
cdr3_aa: CASSLQGAGTEAFF; cdr3_nt: TGTGCCAGCAGTTTACAGGGGGCCGGAACTGAAGCTTTCTTT; d_call: TRBD1; v_call: TRBV27; j_call: TRBJ1-1; clone_size: .; cdr3_length: 14
cdr3_aa: CASSADRGKGYGYTF; cdr3_nt: TGTGCCAGCAGCGCGGACAGGGGAAAGGGCTATGGCTACACCTTC; d_call: TRBD1; v_call: TRBV9; j_call: TRBJ1-2; clone_size: .; cdr3_length: 15
cdr3_aa: CAWRGQGAGGAFF; cdr3_nt: TGTGCCTGGAGAGGACAGGGGGCTGGGGGAGCTTTCTTT; d_call: TRBD1; v_call: TRBV30; j_call: TRBJ1-1; clone_size: .; cdr3_length: 13
cdr3_aa: CASSEVATGGYTF; cdr3_nt: TGTGCCAGCAGTGAAGTGGCGACAGGCGGCTACACCTTC; d_call: .; v_call: TRBV6-5; j_call: TRBJ1-2; clone_size: .; cdr3_length: 13
cdr3_aa: CASTPRDRAGTDTQYF; cdr3_nt: TGTGCCAGCACCCCCCGGGACAGGGCGGGCACAGATACGCAGTATTTT; d_call: TRBD1; v_call: TRBV2; j_call: TRBJ2-3; clone_size: .; cdr3_length: 16
cdr3_aa: CASSLGQIGTGLDPLHF; cdr3_nt: TGTGCCAGCAGCTTAGGCCAAATAGGGACAGGGTTGGATCCCCTCCACTTT; d_call: TRBD1; v_call: TRBV7-9; j_call: TRBJ1-6; clone_size: .; cdr3_length: 17
cdr3_aa: CASSLPGPTSGQFF; cdr3_nt: TGCGCCAGCAGCCTGCCTGGCCCTACTTCGGGGCAGTTCTTC; d_call: .; v_call: TRBV5-1; j_call: TRBJ2-1; clone_size: .; cdr3_length: 14
cdr3_aa: CAISARGEAGELFF; cdr3_nt: TGTGCCATCTCCGCCCGCGGAGAAGCCGGGGAGCTGTTTTTT; d_call: .; v_call: TRBV10-3; j_call: TRBJ2-2; clone_size: .; cdr3_length: 14
cdr3_aa: CASSKWTGGVYEQYF; cdr3_nt: TGTGCCAGCAGCAAATGGACAGGGGGCGTCTACGAGCAGTACTTC; d_call: TRBD1; v_call: TRBV7-2; j_call: TRBJ2-7; clone_size: .; cdr3_length: 15
cdr3_aa: CASSLFLAGGLTYNEQFF; cdr3_nt: TGTGCCAGCAGCTTGTTTCTAGCGGGGGGGCTAACCTACAATGAGCAGTTCTTC; d_call: TRBD2; v_call: TRBV5-6; j_call: TRBJ2-1; clone_size: .; cdr3_length: 18
cdr3_aa: CASSLLETDTQYF; cdr3_nt: TGCGCCAGCAGCCTACTAGAGACAGATACGCAGTATTTT; d_call: .; v_call: TRBV4-1; j_call: TRBJ2-3; clone_size: once; cdr3_length: 13
cdr3_aa: CASSALQGRRSSNTEAFF; cdr3_nt: TGTGCCAGTAGCGCTTTACAGGGGCGCCGGTCGAGTAACACTGAAGCTTTCTTT; d_call: TRBD1; v_call: TRBV19; j_call: TRBJ1-1; clone_size: .; cdr3_length: 18
cdr3_aa: CASRGQGSPPLHF; cdr3_nt: TGTGCCAGCAGGGGACAGGGTAGTCCACCCCTCCACTTT; d_call: TRBD1; v_call: TRBV2; j_call: TRBJ1-6; clone_size: .; cdr3_length: 13
cdr3_aa: CASSGTELSPLHF; cdr3_nt: TGTGCCAGCAGCGGGACAGAGCTGTCACCCCTCCACTTT; d_call: .; v_call: TRBV9; j_call: TRBJ1-6; clone_size: .; cdr3_length: 13
cdr3_aa: CASSPLAPYEQYF; cdr3_nt: TGTGCCAGCAGCCCACTAGCCCCCTACGAGCAGTACTTC; d_call: .; v_call: TRBV11-2; j_call: TRBJ2-7; clone_size: .; cdr3_length: 13
cdr3_aa: CASSLAEGGGYTF; cdr3_nt: TGTGCCAGCAGCTTAGCAGAGGGCGGGGGCTACACCTTC; d_call: .; v_call: TRBV7-6; j_call: TRBJ1-2; clone_size: .; cdr3_length: 13
cdr3_aa: CASSGRDNEQFF; cdr3_nt: TGTGCCAGCAGTGGGAGGGACAATGAGCAGTTCTTC; d_call: .; v_call: TRBV2; j_call: TRBJ2-1; clone_size: .; cdr3_length: 12
cdr3_aa: CASSFYGTGNEKLFF; cdr3_nt: TGTGCCAGCAGTTTTTACGGGACAGGGAATGAAAAACTGTTTTTT; d_call: TRBD1; v_call: TRBV28; j_call: TRBJ1-4; clone_size: .; cdr3_length: 15
cdr3_aa: CASSPTGWNNQPQHF; cdr3_nt: TGTGCCAGCAGTCCCACGGGTTGGAACAATCAGCCCCAGCATTTT; d_call: .; v_call: TRBV2; j_call: TRBJ1-5; clone_size: .; cdr3_length: 15
cdr3_aa: CASSLEGQGTGEQYF; cdr3_nt: TGTGCCAGCAGCTTGGAGGGACAGGGCACCGGCGAGCAGTACTTC; d_call: TRBD1; v_call: TRBV5-6; j_call: TRBJ2-7; clone_size: .; cdr3_length: 15
cdr3_aa: CASSPRGGSTDTQYF; cdr3_nt: TGTGCCAGCAGCCCTAGGGGGGGAAGCACAGATACGCAGTATTTT; d_call: .; v_call: TRBV5-6; j_call: TRBJ2-3; clone_size: .; cdr3_length: 15
cdr3_aa: CASRIQGFAEAFF; cdr3_nt: TGTGCCAGCAGGATACAGGGGTTCGCTGAAGCTTTCTTT; d_call: TRBD1; v_call: TRBV6-5; j_call: TRBJ1-1; clone_size: .; cdr3_length: 13
cdr3_aa: CASSYTVTGNTIYF; cdr3_nt: TGTGCCAGCAGTTACACTGTAACTGGAAACACCATATATTTT; d_call: .; v_call: TRBV6-5; j_call: TRBJ1-3; clone_size: .; cdr3_length: 14
cdr3_aa: CASSEASTGSNEQYF; cdr3_nt: TGTGCCAGCAGTGAAGCGTCCACGGGAAGCAACGAGCAGTACTTC; d_call: .; v_call: TRBV6-1; j_call: TRBJ2-7; clone_size: once; cdr3_length: 15
cdr3_aa: CASSFQTSGTLVYEQYF; cdr3_nt: TGTGCCAGCAGCTTCCAGACTAGCGGGACCCTGGTGTACGAGCAGTACTTC; d_call: TRBD2; v_call: TRBV7-2; j_call: TRBJ2-7; clone_size: .; cdr3_length: 17
cdr3_aa: CASNQQGEGASPLHF; cdr3_nt: TGTGCCAGCAACCAACAGGGGGAAGGGGCTTCACCCCTCCACTTT; d_call: TRBD1; v_call: TRBV5-8; j_call: TRBJ1-6; clone_size: .; cdr3_length: 15
cdr3_aa: CASSQDQGVSYEQYF; cdr3_nt: TGCGCCAGCAGCCAAGATCAGGGGGTCTCCTACGAGCAGTACTTC; d_call: TRBD1; v_call: TRBV4-3; j_call: TRBJ2-7; clone_size: .; cdr3_length: 15
cdr3_aa: CASSFLWNRGRRDSPLHF; cdr3_nt: TGTGCCAGCAGCTTCCTATGGAACAGGGGGCGTAGGGATTCACCCCTCCACTTT; d_call: TRBD1; v_call: TRBV7-2; j_call: TRBJ1-6; clone_size: .; cdr3_length: 18
cdr3_aa: CASSESGTSGISEQYF; cdr3_nt: TGTGCCAGCAGTGAATCTGGGACTAGCGGGATTTCCGAGCAGTACTTC; d_call: TRBD2; v_call: TRBV25-1; j_call: TRBJ2-7; clone_size: .; cdr3_length: 16
cdr3_aa: CASSQGAITDTQYF; cdr3_nt: TGTGCCAGCAGCCAAGGGGCGATCACAGATACGCAGTATTTT; d_call: .; v_call: TRBV2; j_call: TRBJ2-3; clone_size: .; cdr3_length: 14
cdr3_aa: CASSPPGPKANYVYTF; cdr3_nt: TGTGCCAGCTCACCACCGGGGCCTAAAGCTAACTATGTCTACACCTTC; d_call: .; v_call: TRBV18; j_call: TRBJ1-2; clone_size: .; cdr3_length: 16
cdr3_aa: CASSQGQSSTQYF; cdr3_nt: TGCGCCAGCAGCCAAGGACAGTCTTCCACCCAGTACTTC; d_call: .; v_call: TRBV4-3; j_call: TRBJ2-5; clone_size: .; cdr3_length: 13
cdr3_aa: CAWRSGVRYTDTQYF; cdr3_nt: TGTGCCTGGAGATCCGGGGTCCGGTACACAGATACGCAGTATTTT; d_call: .; v_call: TRBV30; j_call: TRBJ2-3; clone_size: .; cdr3_length: 15
cdr3_aa: CASSVGLSQETQYF; cdr3_nt: TGCGCCAGCAGCGTGGGACTCTCCCAAGAGACCCAGTACTTC; d_call: .; v_call: TRBV5-1; j_call: TRBJ2-5; clone_size: few; cdr3_length: 14
cdr3_aa: CAWAALDRDNEKLFF; cdr3_nt: TGTGCCTGGGCAGCCTTAGACAGAGATAATGAAAAACTGTTTTTT; d_call: .; v_call: TRBV30; j_call: TRBJ1-4; clone_size: once; cdr3_length: 15
cdr3_aa: CASSLGMGEVKTQYF; cdr3_nt: TGTGCCAGCAGCCTGGGGATGGGGGAGGTTAAGACCCAGTACTTC; d_call: .; v_call: TRBV5-6; j_call: TRBJ2-5; clone_size: .; cdr3_length: 15